The clone carrying this TCR beta chain was seen just once. This sample is part of a study of cytomegalovirus exposure and HLA in healthy donors. The CDR3 runs to 17 residues. The germline V gene encodes CDR1 SGDLS and CDR2 YYNGEE. The ends lost 4 bases at V and 7 bases at J; junction bases unmatched: 15. Amplification used 60 Vbeta primers and 13 Jbeta primers. The table came from immunoSEQ multiplex PCR; TCRdb's copy has only in-frame clones and leaves some out. The sample carries some 120,000 clones, 75% to 85% recorded once. Sequences were obtained from PBMCs. The rearrangement links TRBV9 to TRBJ2-1; 9 bases agree with TRBD2. The origin of this receptor is a man in his forties or fifties in good health and CMV-seronegative. The CDR3 here is CASSPPRAGGPRNEQFF. The CDR3 DNA is TGTGCCAGCAGCCCCCCCCGGGCGGGGGGGCCTCGGAATGAGCAGTTCTTC.